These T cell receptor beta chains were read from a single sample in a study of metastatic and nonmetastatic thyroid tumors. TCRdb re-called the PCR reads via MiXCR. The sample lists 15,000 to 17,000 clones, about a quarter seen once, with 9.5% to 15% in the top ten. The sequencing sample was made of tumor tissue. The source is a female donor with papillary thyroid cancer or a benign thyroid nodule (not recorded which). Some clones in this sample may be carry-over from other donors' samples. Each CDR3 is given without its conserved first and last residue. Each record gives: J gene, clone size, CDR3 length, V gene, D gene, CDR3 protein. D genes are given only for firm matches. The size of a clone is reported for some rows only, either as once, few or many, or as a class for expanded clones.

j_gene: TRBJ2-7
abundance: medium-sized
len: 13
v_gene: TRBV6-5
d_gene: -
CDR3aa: ASSYSDLSSYEQY

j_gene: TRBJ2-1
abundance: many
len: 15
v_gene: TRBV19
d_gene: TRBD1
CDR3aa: ASAGTGTTSSYNEQF

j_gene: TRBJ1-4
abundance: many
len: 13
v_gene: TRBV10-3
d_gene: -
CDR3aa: ATNPYPRKDEKLF

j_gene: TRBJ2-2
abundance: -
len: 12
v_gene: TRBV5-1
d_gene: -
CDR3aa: ASSSSTNTGELF

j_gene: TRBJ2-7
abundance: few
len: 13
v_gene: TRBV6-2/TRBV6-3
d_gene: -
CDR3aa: ASSYSQLRGGEQY

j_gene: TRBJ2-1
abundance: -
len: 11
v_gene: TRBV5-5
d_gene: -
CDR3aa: ASRFGGYNEQF

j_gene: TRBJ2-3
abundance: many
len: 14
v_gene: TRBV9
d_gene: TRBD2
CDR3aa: ASSAGGGGRAYTQY

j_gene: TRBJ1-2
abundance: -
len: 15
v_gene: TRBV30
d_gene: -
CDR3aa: AWSVWVEAWGYGGYT

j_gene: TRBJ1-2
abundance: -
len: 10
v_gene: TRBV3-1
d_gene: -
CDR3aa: ASSQGAYGYT

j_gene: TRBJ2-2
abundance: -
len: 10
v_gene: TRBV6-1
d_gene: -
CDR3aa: ASSASTGELF

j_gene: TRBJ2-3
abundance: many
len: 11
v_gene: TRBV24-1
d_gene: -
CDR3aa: ATSDGGVDTQY

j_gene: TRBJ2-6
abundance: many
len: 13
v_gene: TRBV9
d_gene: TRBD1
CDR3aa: ASRTGTGEANVLT

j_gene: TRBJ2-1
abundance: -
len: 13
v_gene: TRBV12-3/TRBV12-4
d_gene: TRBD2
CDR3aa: ASSLASGVYNEQF

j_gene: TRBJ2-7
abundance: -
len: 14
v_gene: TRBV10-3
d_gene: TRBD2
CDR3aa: AISLLAARSMVEQY

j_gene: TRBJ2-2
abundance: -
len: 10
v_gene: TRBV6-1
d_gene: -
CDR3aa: ASSASTGELF

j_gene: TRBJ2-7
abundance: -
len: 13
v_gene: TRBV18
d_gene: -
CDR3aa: VSSPPSGSGYEQY

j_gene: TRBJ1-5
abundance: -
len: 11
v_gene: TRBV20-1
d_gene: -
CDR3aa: SARSSGTQPQH

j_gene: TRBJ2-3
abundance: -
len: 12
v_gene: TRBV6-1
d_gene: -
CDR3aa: ASSEASGADTQY

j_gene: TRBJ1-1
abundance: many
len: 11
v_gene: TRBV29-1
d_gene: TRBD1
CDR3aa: SVLTGGRTEAF

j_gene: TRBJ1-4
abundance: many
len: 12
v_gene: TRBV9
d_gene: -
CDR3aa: ASSVDVGFEKLF

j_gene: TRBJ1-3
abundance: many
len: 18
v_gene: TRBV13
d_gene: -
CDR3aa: ASSRTRFRPDSHSGNTIY

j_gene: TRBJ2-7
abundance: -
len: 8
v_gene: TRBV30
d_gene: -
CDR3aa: AWGGYEQY

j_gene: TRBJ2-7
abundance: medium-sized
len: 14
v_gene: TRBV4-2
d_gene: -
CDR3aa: ASSQDSGVGAYEQY

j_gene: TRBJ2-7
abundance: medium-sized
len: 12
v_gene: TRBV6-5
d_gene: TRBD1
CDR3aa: ASSYSDRGHEQY

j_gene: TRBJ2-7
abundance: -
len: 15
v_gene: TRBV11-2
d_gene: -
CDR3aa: ASSLDRGGVSSYEQY

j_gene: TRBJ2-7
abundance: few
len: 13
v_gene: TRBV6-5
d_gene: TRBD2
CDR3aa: ASSTSTSGSYEQY

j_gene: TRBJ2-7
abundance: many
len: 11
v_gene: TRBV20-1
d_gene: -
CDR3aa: SARDREEYEQY

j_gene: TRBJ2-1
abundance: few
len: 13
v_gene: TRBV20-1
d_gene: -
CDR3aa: SARAPALDYNEQF

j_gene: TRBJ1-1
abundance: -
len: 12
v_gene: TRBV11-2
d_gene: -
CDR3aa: ASSFSHTATEAF

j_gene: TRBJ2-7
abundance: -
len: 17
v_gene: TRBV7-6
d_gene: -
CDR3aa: ASRDPWRYGLKVSYEQY

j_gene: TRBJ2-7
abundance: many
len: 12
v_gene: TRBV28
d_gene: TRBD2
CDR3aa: ASNRREIYDEQY

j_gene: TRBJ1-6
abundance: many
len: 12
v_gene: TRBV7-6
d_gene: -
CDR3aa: ASSAGREGSPLH

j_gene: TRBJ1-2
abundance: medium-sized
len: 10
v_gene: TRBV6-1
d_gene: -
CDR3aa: ASSISDYGYT

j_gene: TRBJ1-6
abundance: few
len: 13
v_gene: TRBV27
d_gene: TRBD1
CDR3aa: SSREPGGCVSPLH

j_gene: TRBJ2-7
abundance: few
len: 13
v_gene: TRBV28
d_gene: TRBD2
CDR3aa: ASSPGLAGAYEQY

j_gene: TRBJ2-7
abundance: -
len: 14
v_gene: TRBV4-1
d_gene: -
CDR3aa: ASSPSPTTNSREQY

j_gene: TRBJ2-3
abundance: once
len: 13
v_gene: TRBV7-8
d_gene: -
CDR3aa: ASSQFPSRTDTQY

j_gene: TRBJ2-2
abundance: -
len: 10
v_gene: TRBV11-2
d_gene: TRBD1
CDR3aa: ASRQGTGDPF

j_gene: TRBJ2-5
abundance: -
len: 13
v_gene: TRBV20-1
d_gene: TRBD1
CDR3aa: SALEGAWLGETQY

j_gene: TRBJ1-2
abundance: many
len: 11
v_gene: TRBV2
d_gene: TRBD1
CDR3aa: ASSPGTVYGYT

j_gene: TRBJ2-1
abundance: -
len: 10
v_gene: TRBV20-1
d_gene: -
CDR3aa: SAPTSFNEQF

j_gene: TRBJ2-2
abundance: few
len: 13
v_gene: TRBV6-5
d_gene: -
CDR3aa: ASSGSGGDTGELF

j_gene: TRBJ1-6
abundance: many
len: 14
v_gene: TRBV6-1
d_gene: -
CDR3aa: ASSTSTGPGWSPLH